Listed here are 21 T cell receptor beta chains from one sample, sequenced in a study of blood T cell repertoires in COVID-19. Here immunoSEQ multiplex PCR was the method, and the copy in TCRdb shows in-frame clones only, minus some. The profile shows 140,000 to 150,000 clones, approximately 82% of them singletons. The source material was peripheral blood. The source of these receptors is a man in his fifties or sixties with active or convalescent COVID-19.

The genes are TRBV19 and TRBJ1-2, with a weak D call TRBD1 (6 bases). CDR3 size: 16 residues. The V gene's germline CDR1 is LNHDA and CDR2 SQIVND (reference sequence). V shed 8 bases and J shed 10 bases, with 29 bases lying between them. In DNA, the CDR3 is TGTGCCAGTGGGTCTTCAGGGCGGGGGCGAAGGGACCACTACACCTTC. Residues: CASGSSGRGRRDHYTF.

The chain employs TRBV9 and TRBJ1-2, with 7 nucleotides matching TRBD1. The CDR3 has 15 amino acids. The V segment lost 4 bases and the J segment 0 bases; nucleotides outside the gene matches: 6. CDR1 SGDLS and CDR2 YYNGEE come from the germline V gene. This CDR3 is CASSPGQFTNYGYTF. In DNA, the CDR3 is TGTGCCAGCAGCCCGGGACAGTTTACTAACTATGGCTACACCTTC.

This sequence joins TRBV2 and TRBJ2-2; possibly TRBD2 for D (6 bases). V lost 2 bases and J 0 bases, leaving 10 bases between the germline ends. CDR1 is SNHLY, CDR2 FYNNEI, per germline. The CDR3 runs to 16 residues. CDR3 region: CASSEYGGPNTGELFF. The DNA for the CDR3 is TGTGCCAGCAGTGAATACGGGGGTCCGAACACCGGGGAGCTGTTTTTT.

The J gene is TRBJ2-3, the V gene TRBV6-5; unclear D gene. The CDR3 spans 15 residues. V shed 6 bases and J shed 4 bases, with 17 bases lying between them. Germline CDR1 reads MNHEY; CDR2 reads SVGAGI. CDR3 residues: CASRPPRVEPDTQYF. For the CDR3, the DNA is TGTGCCAGCAGGCCCCCACGTGTGGAGCCAGATACGCAGTATTTT.

The chain combines TRBV7-2 with TRBJ1-1, with D perhaps matching TRBD1 (5 bases). The length of the CDR3 is 14 residues. Germline V gene sequence: CDR1 SGHTA, CDR2 FQGNSA. Trimming took 7 bases from V and 6 from J, leaving 18 bases between them. The chain's CDR3 is CASKPTGGDPEAFF. The CDR3 coding sequence is TGTGCCAGCAAACCCACGGGGGGGGATCCTGAAGCTTTCTTT.

V and J are TRBV18 and TRBJ2-7; D is unclear. CDR1 is KGHSH and CDR2 is LQKENI in the germline V gene. Trimming removed 5 bases from V and 3 bases from J, with 11 bases in between. The CDR3 sequence is 13 residues long. The chain's CDR3 is CASSIQESYEQYF. The CDR3 DNA follows: TGTGCCAGCTCAATTCAGGAAAGCTACGAGCAGTACTTC.

The genes are TRBV4-3 and TRBJ2-1; possible D gene TRBD2, 5 bases. The CDR3 loop spans 15 amino acids. Germline CDR1 is LGHNA and CDR2 is YSLEER. With 4 bases removed from V and 4 bases from J, the gap between germline ends came to 14 bases. The CDR3 sequence is CASSLTGSRYNEQFF. The DNA of the CDR3 is TGCGCCAGCAGCCTGACGGGAAGTCGGTACAATGAGCAGTTCTTC.

This chain links TRBV19 with TRBJ1-6; D may be TRBD1 (5 bases). V dropped 6 bases and J dropped 5 bases, with 11 bases sitting between them. The CDR3 sequence is 14 residues long. Germline values: CDR1 LNHDA, CDR2 SQIVND (reference sequence). The CDR3 here is CASSRDRNNSPLHF. CDR3 bases: TGTGCCAGTAGCCGAGACAGAAATAATTCACCCCTCCACTTT.

This chain uses TRBV2 with TRBJ2-4; TRBD1 matches 8 bases. J was trimmed by 6 bases and V by 7 bases; bases with no gene match: 11. The CDR3 is made up of 15 amino acids. Germline V lookup: CDR1 SNHLY, CDR2 FYNNEI. Here the CDR3 reads CASTQPGQVRNIQYF. The CDR3 DNA reads TGTGCCAGCACTCAACCGGGACAGGTCAGAAACATTCAGTACTTC.

This clone was found a few times. The J gene is TRBJ2-7, the V gene TRBV6-2 or TRBV6-3; tentatively, D is TRBD2 (6 bases). Germline-derived CDR1 and CDR2 are MNHEY and SVGEGT. This CDR3 is built from 17 residues. V lost 2 bases, J lost 2 bases, and 19 bases lay in between. CDR3 nucleotide sequence: TGTGCCAGCAGTTACCTTCGGGGCACGGAGGGTACCTACGAGCAGTACGTC. This sequence encodes CASSYLRGTEGTYEQYV.

The V gene is TRBV30, the J gene TRBJ1-1; no firm D call. V lost 0 bases, J lost 0 bases, and 11 bases lay in between. Germline V gives CDR1 GTSNPN, CDR2 SVGIG (reference sequence). This CDR3 has 15 amino acids. The CDR3, as DNA: TGTGCCTGGAGTGTACCAACAAAAATGAACACTGAAGCTTTCTTT. It specifies CAWSVPTKMNTEAFF.

This clone appeared a few times. The gene calls are TRBV29-1 and TRBJ2-3; D remains unclear. This CDR3 comprises 13 residues. Deletions cut 2 bases from V and 0 bases from J, with 6 bases between. Germline assignment: CDR1 SQVTM and CDR2 ANQGSEA. CDR3 nucleotides: TGCAGCGTTGAAATCCCTAGCACAGATACGCAGTATTTT. It encodes CSVEIPSTDTQYF.

This clone was seen more than once but under ten times. The chain joins TRBV7-9 to TRBJ2-1; 10 positions agree with TRBD2. Germline CDR1 and CDR2: SEHNR and FQNEAQ (reference sequence). CDR3 length: 16 residues. With V trimmed by 5 bases and J by 8 bases, 12 bases remained unmatched. CDR3 in DNA: TGTGCCAGCAGCCGGACAGCGGGGGGGCCGAATGATGAGCAGTTCTTC. Amino acids: CASSRTAGGPNDEQFF.

This clone is a singleton in its sample. CDR3 nucleotides: TGCAGCGTTGTGCAGGGTAGCACAGATACGCAGTATTTT. The encoded protein is CSVVQGSTDTQYF. The chain links TRBV29-1 to TRBJ2-3; a weak D match, TRBD1 (5 bases). The CDR3 is made up of 13 amino acids. Trimming cost V 4 bases and J 0 bases, with 8 bases left between them. Germline assignment: CDR1 SQVTM and CDR2 ANQGSEA.

The chain employs TRBV6-2 or TRBV6-3 and TRBJ1-2; tentative D call: TRBD1 (6 bases). V was cut by 3 bases and J by 4 bases, with 9 bases left in between. This CDR3 comprises 13 residues. Germline CDR1 MNHEY, CDR2 SVGEGT. The chain's CDR3 is CASSYDRSYGYTF. CDR3 in DNA: TGTGCCAGCAGTTATGACAGGAGCTATGGCTACACCTTC.

This clone was detected only once. The chain recombines TRBV7-9 with TRBJ1-2; 7 bases align to TRBD1. CDR1 is SEHNR and CDR2 is FQNEAQ in the germline V gene (reference sequence). The ends lost 5 bases at V and 2 bases at J; junction bases unmatched: 5. This CDR3 has 14 amino acids. The CDR3 bases are TGTGCCAGCAGCCCACGGACAGGAAACTATGGCTACACCTTC. Encoded protein: CASSPRTGNYGYTF.

The CDR3 spells CATATGPKYTQYF. The CDR3 DNA reads as TGTGCCACCGCGACAGGGCCCAAGTATACGCAGTATTTT. The chain employs TRBV2 and TRBJ2-3, with 7 bases matching TRBD1. Looked up from germline, CDR1 is SNHLY and CDR2 is FYNNEI. V lost 10 bases, J lost 7 bases, and 11 bases stayed unmatched. The length of the CDR3 is 13 residues.

V and J are TRBV6-5 and TRBJ2-5; TRBD1 matches at 7 bases. The CDR3 extends over 15 amino acids. The trim removed 5 bases at V and 0 bases at J, leaving 6 bases unmatched. Germline V gene sequence: CDR1 MNHEY, CDR2 SVGAGI. In DNA, the CDR3 is TGTGCCAGCAGTACGGGACAGAATAACCAAGAGACCCAGTACTTC. Its protein product is CASSTGQNNQETQYF.

The chain has TRBV30 and TRBJ2-1, with 8 bases matching TRBD2. Germline loops: CDR1 GTSNPN, CDR2 SVGIG (reference sequence). Trimming cost V 3 bases and J 0 bases; bases outside gene matches: 10. The CDR3 has 17 amino acids. CDR3 nucleotides: TGTGCCTGGAGGGCTACTAGCGGACTTACCTCCTACAATGAGCAGTTCTTC. Protein: CAWRATSGLTSYNEQFF.

The chain recombines TRBV5-1 with TRBJ1-1; a weak D match, TRBD1 (5 bases). This CDR3 comprises 17 residues. V gave up 3 bases and J gave up 4 bases, with 22 bases separating them. Germline assignment: CDR1 SGHRS and CDR2 YFSETQ. In nucleotides, the CDR3 is TGCGCCAGCAGCTCAGGCTCCCTAGGGGCAGGGCCCACTGAAGCTTTCTTT. As protein: CASSSGSLGAGPTEAFF. The entire variable domain, with the rest obtained from reference TRBV5-1 and TRBJ1-1, is as follows: KAGVTQTPRYLIKTRGQQVTLSCSPISGHRSVSWYQQTPGQGLQFLFEYFSETQRNKGNFPGRFSGRQFSNSRSEMNVSTLELGDSALYLCASSSGSLGAGPTEAFFGQGTRLTVV.

This chain joins TRBV19 and TRBJ2-3, with D maybe TRBD2 (6 bases). The V gene lost 5 bases and the J gene lost 2 bases, with 17 bases spanning the gap. From germline, CDR1 is LNHDA and CDR2 SQIVND (reference sequence). The CDR3 spans 16 residues. The CDR3 is CASSRAGRTYTDTQYF. CDR3 in DNA: TGTGCCAGTAGTCGCGCGGGACGGACTTACACAGATACGCAGTATTTT.